This T cell receptor beta chain was sequenced during a study of human T cells and chemical hapten exposure. Study information: Epicutaneous patch tests delivered 0.01% DPC to the upper back, with evaluation at 6 days.

Each CDR3 protein is one row after TCRdb ran MiXCR on the RACE reads. Of around 380,000 distinct CDR3 sequences detected, around 5% appear once; the ten largest clones hold approximately 2.3%. The time point denotes: patch test 1, 2 weeks after DPC sensitization. Treatment in this sample: therapeutic diphenylcyclopropenone sensitization with weekly scalp DPC. This clonotype was found a few times. The sample in question was whole blood, obtained in connection with sensitization to the hapten diphenylcyclopropenone (DPC). The clonotype was recovered from a woman in her forties or fifties with alopecia areata. Some clones in this sample may be carry-over from other donors' samples.

The CDR3 here is CASSGGVALHF. CDR3 coding DNA: TGTGCCAGCAGCGGGGGGGTAGCCCTCCACTTT. This chain uses TRBV7-2 with TRBJ1-6, with D possibly matching TRBD1 (5 bases). The V gene lost 5 bases and the J gene lost 14 bases, with 10 bases spanning the gap. This CDR3 has 11 residues. Germline values: CDR1 SGHTA, CDR2 FQGNSA.